These 7 T cell receptor beta chains were all obtained from the same sample, sequenced in a study of OX40 agonist ivuxolimab in advanced cancers. Sequencing was performed with immunoSEQ multiplex PCR; in TCRdb, only in-frame clones are kept and a portion is missing. The sample carries roughly 76,000 clones, 91% recorded once. The sample in question was CD4+ or CD8+ T cells sorted from blood, obtained in a trial of the OX40 agonist ivuxolimab. The receptor source for this set is an adult with an advanced solid tumor such as melanoma, head and neck, liver or kidney cancer.

V and J are TRBV11-2 and TRBJ1-5; 7 bases line up with TRBD1. The length of the CDR3 is 18 residues. Losses at the gene ends were 5 bases for V and 4 bases for J; bases not matched to a gene: 17. Germline CDR1 is SGHAT and CDR2 is FQNNGV. The CDR3 DNA is TGTGCCAGCAGCCCCCTTACCCAGGGGGTGAAGTGGAATCAGCCCCAGCATTTT. Its translation: CASSPLTQGVKWNQPQHF.

The CDR3 protein is CASSQADRQGGKTQYF. Here the CDR3 DNA reads TGTGCCAGCAGCCAAGCCGATCGCCAAGGGGGCAAGACCCAGTACTTC. The chain recombines TRBV4-2 with TRBJ2-5, with 7 bases fitting TRBD1. The V gene's germline CDR1 is LGHNA and CDR2 YNFKEQ. V lost 1 base to trimming and J lost 6 bases; unmatched junction nucleotides: 11. The CDR3 is made up of 16 amino acids.

The chain is built from TRBV9 and TRBJ2-2, with 14 nucleotides matching TRBD2. Unmatched junction bases numbered 15, after V lost 4 bases and J lost 7 bases. Germline CDR1 is SGDLS and CDR2 is YYNGEE. The CDR3 spans 19 residues. CDR3 bases: TGTGCCAGCAGCCCTAATACACCGGGACTAGCGGGAGTTGACGGGGAGCTGTTTTTT. Amino acids: CASSPNTPGLAGVDGELFF.

This chain connects TRBV5-4 to TRBJ2-1; TRBD2 agrees at 13 bases. CDR1 and CDR2 (germline): SGHNT, YYREEE (reference sequence). The V gene end was trimmed by 4 bases and the J gene end by 4 bases; junction bases not matched to a gene: 5. The CDR3 extends over 16 amino acids. CDR3 nucleotides: TGTGCCAGCAGCAGAGGACTAGCGGGGGAATACAATGAGCAGTTCTTC. This sequence encodes CASSRGLAGEYNEQFF.

This clone is a singleton in its sample. V gene TRBV7-9 combines with J gene TRBJ1-1; D perhaps matches TRBD1 (6 bases). Trimming cost V 2 bases and J 8 bases, with 9 bases left between them. Germline V gene data show CDR1 as SEHNR and CDR2 as FQNEAQ (reference sequence). This CDR3 has 12 amino acids. This chain's CDR3 is CASSLLRGEAFF. Written as DNA, the CDR3 is TGTGCCAGCAGCTTATTAAGGGGGGAAGCTTTCTTT.

This chain connects TRBV5-1 to TRBJ2-7, with D maybe TRBD2 (5 bases). The CDR3 totals 13 residues. The germline V and J ends were trimmed by 0 bases and 5 bases, with 9 bases remaining between them. The germline CDR1 and CDR2 sequences are SGHRS and YFSETQ. CDR3 nucleotide sequence: TGCGCCAGCAGCTTGGGAGGGATCAACGAGCAGTACTTC. This codes for CASSLGGINEQYF. The variable domain in full, completed from reference TRBV5-1 and TRBJ2-7, reads KAGVTQTPRYLIKTRGQQVTLSCSPISGHRSVSWYQQTPGQGLQFLFEYFSETQRNKGNFPGRFSGRQFSNSRSEMNVSTLELGDSALYLCASSLGGINEQYFGPGTRLTVT.

The chain employs TRBV28 and TRBJ1-1; maybe TRBD1 (5 bases). From germline, CDR1 is MDHEN and CDR2 SYDVKM. The CDR3 is made up of 15 amino acids. Trimming cost V 7 bases and J 0 bases, with 15 bases left between them. CDR3 coding DNA: TGTGCCAGCAACTCGGAAGGGACGGTGAACACTGAAGCTTTCTTT. Translation: CASNSEGTVNTEAFF.